This T cell receptor (beta chain) originates from a study of blood T cell repertoires in COVID-19 (dated by TCRdb to 2018 to 2021). A note on the overall study: Collaborator samples came from the United States, Italy and Spain and covered acute and convalescent phases of COVID-19. The material from the prospective study consisted of cDNA or gDNA derived from T cells, B-cell-depleted T cells, or PBMCs. Deeply sampled blood TCRbeta repertoires from subjects exposed to, actively infected with, or recovered from COVID-19 were included in the dataset. The repertoires were made available in a free public database intended to serve as a resource for research on the immune response to SARS-CoV-2. Samples came from the ongoing ImmuneRACE study (first 160 participants) plus 1,254 subjects from 6 global collaborators. The sample metadata nearly always contained a de-identified subject ID, COVID-19 status, age in years and sex. Where available, HLA class I and class II types were taken from metadata supplied by the sample provider and were not determined by assay-based typing. What the work shows at the level of the full study, not this receptor alone: The quantity of clinical and demographic metadata differed by source and by participant and was supplied without curation.

A single count supports this clone. There is no known antigen for this receptor. No much larger clone is present one base from it, and per-base qualities are unavailable. V and J lose 6 bases and 0 bases, and a span of 23 bases separates them. The CDR3 runs 18 residues from the cysteine to the phenylalanine. The DNA shown is the 54-base CDR3, in frame from base 1. Taken from the germline V gene, the CDR1 and CDR2 loops are SNHLY and FYNNEI. Whole blood was collected in K2EDTA tubes by collaborating institutions according to the institutions' own protocols. Collaborator samples were shipped for TCRbeta analysis as frozen whole blood, isolated PBMCs, or DNA extracted from either sample type. TCRbeta CDR3 regions were amplified from genomic DNA using the immunoSEQ Assay, a bias-controlled multiplex PCR. As for the original processing: Nucleated cell counts per sample were estimated from amplification of reference gene primers within the assay. To quantify the absolute abundance of each unique TCRbeta CDR3 rearrangement, sequence reads were collapsed and filtered. For each sample, productive Simpson clonality was calculated as the square root of Simpson's diversity index across productive rearrangements. The clones in this table, taken by TCRdb from immuneACCESS, are in-frame only. Not every clone is retained; where verified, under half of the shortfall comes from an unresolved V gene, and the cause of the rest is unknown. V and J calls and clone size are copied from that table; D and trimming were computed from the DNA. This sample holds roughly 150,000 clones; 85% to 90% were observed only once. Together, the top ten hold under 6% of the sample.

The clonotype originates from a human donor in a cohort sampled during active COVID-19. This chain is built from TRBV2 and TRBJ1-1; D gene: possibly TRBD1, on 5 matching bases. The sample taken for sequencing was peripheral blood. The DNA sequence follows: TGTGCCAGCAGGAGGGGAGGGACGGCTTCATCTATGAACACTGAAGCTTTCTTT. This yields the protein CASRRGGTASSMNTEAFF. With the portions outside the CDR3 filled from the reference TRBV2 and TRBJ1-1 genes, the complete variable region becomes EPEVTQTPSHQVTQMGQEVILRCVPISNHLYFYWYRQILGQKVEFLVSFYNNEISEKSEIFDDQFSVERPDGSNFTLKIRSTKLEDSAMYFCASRRGGTASSMNTEAFFGQGTRLTVV.